Here is one T cell receptor beta chain with its context. What it recognizes is unknown. Assay: immunoSEQ multiplex PCR; the TCRdb copy retains only in-frame clones and omits some. The data contain under 110,000 clones, 80% to 90% of them singletons. Per the germline V gene, CDR1 is KGHSH and CDR2 is LQKENI. Trimming removed 0 bases at V and 4 bases at J, with 7 bases between. CDR3 length: 15 residues. The sample is drawn from a study of T cell responses to AZD1222 COVID-19 vaccine. Findings and caveats of the study: Donor demographics were predominantly white British with a female majority; clonal diversity may be underestimated. Repertoires were collected only later (after the peak T cell response had occurred). The study found Spike-specific TCR breadth and depth rose after two AZD1222 doses.

Source: peripheral blood, taken 28 days after the second AZD1222 dose. The chain combines TRBV18 with TRBJ2-6; no clear D gene. The TCR sequence derives from an adult who received the AZD1222 COVID-19 vaccine. The CDR3 region has the DNA TGTGCCAGCTCACCACCGTCGCTGGGGGCCAACGTCCTGACTTTC. This gives the protein CASSPPSLGANVLTF.